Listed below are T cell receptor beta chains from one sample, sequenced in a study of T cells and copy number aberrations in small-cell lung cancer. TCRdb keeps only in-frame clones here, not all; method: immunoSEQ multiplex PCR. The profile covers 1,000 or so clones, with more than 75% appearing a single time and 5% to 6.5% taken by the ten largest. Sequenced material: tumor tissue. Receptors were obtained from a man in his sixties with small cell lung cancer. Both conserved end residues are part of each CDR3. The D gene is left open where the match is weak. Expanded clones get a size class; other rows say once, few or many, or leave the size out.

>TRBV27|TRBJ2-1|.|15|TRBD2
CASSRASGGGRGQFF
TGTGCCAGCAGCCGAGCTAGCGGGGGGGGTCGGGGGCAGTTCTTC
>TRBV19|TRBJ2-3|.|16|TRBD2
CASSTWTSGQTDTQYF
TGTGCCAGTAGTACCTGGACTAGCGGACAAACAGATACGCAGTATTTT
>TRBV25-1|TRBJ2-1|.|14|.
CASSEQGFYNEQFF
TGTGCCAGCAGTGAACAGGGGTTCTACAATGAGCAGTTCTTC
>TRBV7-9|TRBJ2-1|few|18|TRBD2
CASSQPGVAGGVYNEQFF
TGTGCCAGCAGCCAACCCGGGGTAGCGGGAGGTGTTTACAATGAGCAGTTCTTC
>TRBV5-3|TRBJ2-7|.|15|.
CARSLAGFRPYEQYF
TGTGCCAGAAGCTTGGCAGGGTTTAGGCCCTACGAGCAGTACTTC
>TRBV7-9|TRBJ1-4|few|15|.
CASSFGDQGDEKLFF
TGTGCCAGCAGCTTTGGGGATCAGGGCGATGAAAAACTGTTTTTT
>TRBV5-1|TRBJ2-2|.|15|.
CASSLGDTNTGELFF
TGCGCCAGCAGCTTGGGAGATACGAACACCGGGGAGCTGTTTTTT
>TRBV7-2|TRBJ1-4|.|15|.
CASSLNGQSFEKLFF
TGTGCCAGCAGCTTAAATGGACAGTCTTTTGAAAAACTGTTTTTT
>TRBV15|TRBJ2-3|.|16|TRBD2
CATSRDVAGGPDTQYF
TGTGCCACCAGCAGAGATGTGGCGGGGGGGCCAGATACGCAGTATTTT
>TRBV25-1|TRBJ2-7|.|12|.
CASSSSSYEQYF
TGTGCCAGCAGTTCCTCGAGCTACGAGCAGTACTTC
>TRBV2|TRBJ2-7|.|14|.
CASLSQGGAYEQYF
TGTGCCAGCTTATCGCAGGGGGGGGCCTACGAGCAGTACTTC
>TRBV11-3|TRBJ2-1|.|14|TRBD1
CASSSRQGLNEQFF
TGTGCCAGCAGCTCGCGACAGGGGCTGAATGAGCAGTTCTTC
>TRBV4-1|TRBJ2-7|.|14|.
CASSQGVARGEQYF
TGCGCCAGCAGCCAAGGAGTAGCTAGGGGCGAGCAGTACTTC
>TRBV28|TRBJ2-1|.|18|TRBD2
CASSLSGGWTSGPFEQFF
TGTGCCAGCAGTTTATCCGGGGGGTGGACTAGCGGGCCCTTCGAGCAGTTCTTC
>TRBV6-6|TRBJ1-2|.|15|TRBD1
CASSLDRGRSNGYTF
TGTGCCAGCAGTTTAGACAGGGGGCGGTCTAATGGCTACACCTTC
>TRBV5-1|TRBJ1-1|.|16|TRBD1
CTSSFRDRAMNTEAFF
TGCACCAGCAGCTTCCGGGACAGGGCTATGAACACTGAAGCTTTCTTT
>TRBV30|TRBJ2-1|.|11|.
CAWDVGNEQFF
TGTGCCTGGGACGTTGGGAATGAGCAGTTCTTC
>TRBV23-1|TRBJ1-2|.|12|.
CASPSWNYGYTF
TGCGCCAGTCCCTCCTGGAACTATGGCTACACCTTC
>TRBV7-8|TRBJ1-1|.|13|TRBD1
CASSRTGVTEAFF
TGTGCCAGCAGCCGAACAGGGGTCACTGAAGCTTTCTTT
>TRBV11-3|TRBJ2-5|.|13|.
CASSLGGAETQYF
TGTGCCAGCAGCTTAGGGGGGGCAGAGACCCAGTACTTC
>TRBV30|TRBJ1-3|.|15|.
CAWSVPGHSGNTIYF
TGTGCCTGGAGTGTACCCGGACACTCTGGAAACACCATATATTTT
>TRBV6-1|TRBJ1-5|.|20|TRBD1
CASSVQPPQEGQRINQPQHF
TGTGCCAGCAGTGTTCAACCCCCTCAAGAGGGACAGCGAATCAATCAGCCCCAGCATTTT